This T cell receptor (beta chain) derives from a study of blood T cells in healthy people across ages. Study findings and constraints: Measured against age, TCR beta diversity per million T cells decreased in a roughly linear manner.

PCR was performed a second time for 7 to 11 cycles using a sample-barcoded 5' primer and a J-beta primer mix. Each CDR3 protein is one row after TCRdb ran MiXCR on the 5' RACE reads. The sample has more than 750,000 distinct CDR3 sequences, roughly 29% seen once. About this clonotype itself: Its antigen is still unknown.

V shed 3 bases, J shed 5 bases, and the junction held 9 bases outside the gene matches. Germline values: CDR1 MNHEY, CDR2 SMNVEV (reference sequence). This CDR3 comprises 16 residues. The same specimen was also included in a second study, on T cells of mothers and their children. That report adds: Some 2.7 million TCR beta reads per child versus over 10 million per mother. The shaping of TCR recombination output by thymic selection is similar in related and unrelated pairs. With unrelated pairs as the comparison, related mother-child pairs had a slightly higher overlap that was not significant.

The clonotype comes from a woman between 40 and 55 years old in good health. The specimen was blood. V usage is TRBV27 and J usage is TRBJ2-3; 9 nucleotides align to TRBD2. The CDR3 is CASSFLAGGRGDTQYF. CDR3 nucleotide sequence: TGTGCCAGCAGTTTTTTGGCGGGAGGGCGTGGAGATACGCAGTATTTT.